These 25 T cell receptor beta chains came from one sample sequenced in a study of CD8 T cells in ankylosing spondylitis. General observations from the study: Typical of ankylosing spondylitis blood, it appeared, was a TCR beta motif of several highly homologous variants.

TCRdb re-analysed the 5' RACE reads in MiXCR, keeping a single row per CDR3 protein. The repertoire consists of roughly 370,000 distinct CDR3 sequences, with under 25% occurring once and the leading ten covering roughly 16%. These receptors have no known antigen. Sequences were obtained from blood, either unsorted or a sorted T cell fraction (not recorded which). The receptors stem from a male donor with ankylosing spondylitis.

This chain connects TRBV28 to TRBJ2-7; TRBD1 matches at 8 bases. This CDR3 has 13 amino acids. Trimming at V came to 6 bases and at J to 0 bases, leaving 1 base not matched to a gene. Germline lookup yields CDR1 MDHEN and CDR2 SYDVKM. This chain's CDR3 is CASRTGVSYEQYF. Here the CDR3 DNA reads TGTGCCAGCAGGACAGGGGTCTCCTACGAGCAGTACTTC.

This chain joins TRBV5-5 and TRBJ2-7, with 9 bases matching TRBD1. Per the germline V gene, CDR1 is SGHKS and CDR2 is YYEKEE (reference sequence). CDR3 length: 14 amino acids. Trimming cost V 3 bases and J 7 bases; bases outside gene matches: 8. The CDR3: CASSWLGQGGEQYF. CDR3 DNA sequence: TGTGCCAGCAGCTGGCTGGGACAGGGAGGAGAGCAGTACTTC.

This chain uses TRBV4-3 with TRBJ1-2, with 8 bases fitting TRBD1. The V gene's germline CDR1 is LGHNA and CDR2 YSLEER. This CDR3 spans 14 amino acids. After removal of 1 base from V and 4 bases from J, the junction contained 2 bases not matched to a gene. As DNA, the CDR3 is TGCGCCAGCAGCCAAGTAGACAGGGGCTATGGCTACACCTTC. Translation gives CASSQVDRGYGYTF.

This clonotype has at least ten counts. The chain combines TRBV20-1 with TRBJ2-2; TRBD2 aligns across 7 bases. The CDR3 covers 16 residues. Germline lookup yields CDR1 DFQATT and CDR2 SNEGSKA (reference sequence). Trimming at V came to 3 bases and at J to 8 bases, leaving 15 bases not matched to a gene. CDR3 coding DNA: TGCAGTGCTAGTCGGATCCTTGCGGGAGTTCCTGGGGAGCTGTTTTTT. This codes for CSASRILAGVPGELFF.

The chain is built from TRBV7-2 and TRBJ2-7; 7 bases align to TRBD2. Germline trimming cut 5 bases from V and 0 bases from J; bases unmatched to any gene: 7. Germline V gene lookup returns CDR1 SGHTA and CDR2 FQGNSA. The CDR3 covers 15 residues. The chain's CDR3 is CASSPTSVASYEQYF. The CDR3 bases are TGTGCCAGCAGCCCCACTAGCGTAGCCTCCTACGAGCAGTACTTC.

The rearrangement uses TRBV6-2 or TRBV6-3 and TRBJ1-1, with D possibly being TRBD1 (6 bases). V lost 4 bases, J lost 7 bases, and 19 bases lay in between. The length of the CDR3 is 15 residues. The germline V gene has CDR1 MNHEY and CDR2 SVGEGT. CDR3 sequence: CASSFGFEEQGEAFF. CDR3 sequence (DNA): TGTGCCAGCAGTTTCGGATTTGAGGAACAGGGTGAAGCTTTCTTT.

This clonotype came up a few times. The chain links TRBV12-3 or TRBV12-4 to TRBJ2-7; 11 bases are a match to TRBD2. The CDR3 consists of 16 residues. V was pared by 3 bases and J by 3 bases, with 7 bases of the junction left unmatched. The CDR3 here is CASSFSGSGRDYEQYF. CDR3 in DNA: TGTGCCAGCAGTTTCAGTGGTAGCGGGAGGGACTACGAGCAGTACTTC.

This clonotype occurred a few times. The rearrangement links TRBV7-2 to TRBJ1-1; D call uncertain. The V end was cut by 5 bases, the J end by 0 bases, with 13 bases between. Per germline, CDR1 SGHTA and CDR2 FQGNSA. CDR3 size: 15 residues. CDR3 protein: CASSPLGGLNTEAFF. Here the CDR3 DNA reads TGTGCCAGCAGCCCCCTTGGAGGACTGAACACTGAAGCTTTCTTT.

In its sample, this clonotype was seen many times. V is TRBV10-3 and J is TRBJ2-2; 10 nucleotides align to TRBD2. This CDR3 is 15 amino acids long. Germline V gene sequence: CDR1 ENHRY, CDR2 SYGVKD. The junction had 5 bases not matched to a gene; V was cut back by 10 bases and J by 0 bases. CDR3 loop: CATSLAGANTGELFF. In DNA form, the CDR3 reads TGTGCCACTAGTCTAGCGGGAGCGAACACCGGGGAGCTGTTTTTT.

The rearrangement uses TRBV5-1 and TRBJ1-1; weak D call: TRBD1 (6 bases). The CDR3 is 16 amino acids. Trimming stripped 3 bases from V and 3 bases from J, with 18 bases between. Germline CDR1 and CDR2: SGHRS and YFSETQ. The CDR3 DNA sequence: TGCGCCAGCAGCTCCCTATCGGGGGGCCCCGACACTGAAGCTTTCTTT. Amino acid sequence: CASSSLSGGPDTEAFF.

The table lists this clonotype with a few counts. The chain couples TRBV30 to TRBJ2-1; a weak D match, TRBD2 (5 bases). The CDR3 length is 13 residues. The V end lost 4 bases, the J end lost 5 bases, and 12 bases lay between the germline ends. Per the germline V gene, CDR1 is GTSNPN and CDR2 is SVGIG (reference sequence). CDR3: CAWTRGADNEQFF. The CDR3 DNA reads TGTGCCTGGACACGGGGTGCGGACAATGAGCAGTTCTTC.

V usage is TRBV6-5 and J usage is TRBJ1-2; D remains unclear. V was shortened by 7 bases and J by 0 bases, with 9 bases between the two germline ends. The CDR3 sequence is 13 residues long. Per germline, CDR1 MNHEY and CDR2 SVGAGI. The CDR3 sequence: CASKSSANYGYTF. CDR3 in DNA: TGTGCCAGCAAATCCTCAGCTAACTATGGCTACACCTTC.

This rearrangement joins TRBV7-2 to TRBJ1-2; 8 nucleotides match TRBD1. There are 13 residues in the CDR3. V dropped 6 bases and J dropped 8; count of bases not matched to a gene: 8. Germline CDR1 SGHTA, CDR2 FQGNSA. CDR3 coding DNA: TGTGCCAGCAGTTTGGACAGGGTCGGCGGCTACACCTTC. This gives the protein CASSLDRVGGYTF. The full variable domain, rest sourced from reference TRBV7-2 and TRBJ1-2, is GAGVSQSPSNKVTEKGKDVELRCDPISGHTALYWYRQSLGQGLEFLIYFQGNSAPDKSGLPSDRFSAERTGGSVSTLTIQRTQQEDSAVYLCASSLDRVGGYTFGSGTRLTVV.

Only a few counts were recorded for this clonotype. V and J are TRBV6-1 and TRBJ2-2; 8 bases are shared with TRBD2. CDR1 is MNHNS, CDR2 SASEGT, per germline. V shed 7 bases, J shed 7 bases, and the junction held 14 bases outside the gene matches. The CDR3 loop spans 16 amino acids. CDR3 sequence: CASTVPRGLGVGELFF. CDR3 DNA: TGTGCCAGCACCGTCCCGCGGGGACTAGGCGTCGGGGAGCTGTTTTTT.

The rearrangement joins TRBV20-1 to TRBJ2-7; 13 bases are a match to TRBD2. CDR3 length: 16 residues. Germline V gene lookup returns CDR1 DFQATT and CDR2 SNEGSKA (reference sequence). Unmatched junction bases numbered 8, after V lost 3 bases and J lost 3 bases. The CDR3 loop reads CSARGTSGKGSYEQYF. The CDR3 bases are TGCAGTGCTAGGGGGACTAGCGGGAAGGGGAGCTACGAGCAGTACTTC.

In its sample, this clonotype was seen a few times. This sequence joins TRBV18 and TRBJ2-2, with D possibly being TRBD1 or TRBD2 (5 bases each). The CDR3 has 16 amino acids. Germline CDR1 reads KGHSH; CDR2 reads LQKENI. V dropped 2 bases and J dropped 4 bases, with 14 bases sitting between them. The DNA of the CDR3 is TGTGCCAGCTCACCAGGGACCGTAGCGAGCACCGGGGAGCTGTTTTTT. This encodes CASSPGTVASTGELFF.

This clonotype turned up a few times. The chain couples TRBV10-3 to TRBJ2-7, with a tentative D call TRBD2 (6 bases). CDR3 length: 15 residues. Trimming shortened V by 7 bases and J by 6 bases, and 22 bases separated the two germline ends. Germline V lookup: CDR1 ENHRY, CDR2 SYGVKD. The DNA for the CDR3 is TGTGCCATCACCCGGGGTGGGACGGGGGATGGCGAGCAGTACTTC. Translated: CAITRGGTGDGEQYF.

This clonotype was observed a handful of times. This chain links TRBV20-1 with TRBJ2-7; TRBD2 matches at 9 bases. The CDR3 length is 15 residues. Per germline, CDR1 DFQATT and CDR2 SNEGSKA (reference sequence). V dropped 1 base and J dropped 3; count of bases not matched to a gene: 7. CDR3: CSARAPGLAIYEQYF. The DNA of the CDR3 is TGCAGTGCTAGAGCCCCCGGACTAGCGATCTACGAGCAGTACTTC.

This clonotype was observed a few times. This chain links TRBV6-4 with TRBJ2-2; D call uncertain. Germline-derived CDR1 and CDR2 are MRHNA and SNTAGT. This CDR3 spans 14 amino acids. Trimming took 0 bases from V and 5 from J, leaving 7 bases between them. CDR3 sequence (DNA): TGTGCCAGCAGTGACTCGGAGACTACCGGGGAGCTGTTTTTT. It translates to CASSDSETTGELFF.

In this sample, this clonotype turned up a few times. DNA of the CDR3: TGCGCCAGCAGCTTGTATTTCGGCAGGAACACTGAAGCTTTCTTT. The encoded protein is CASSLYFGRNTEAFF. J is TRBJ1-1 and V is TRBV5-1; D ambiguous. Looked up from germline, CDR1 is SGHRS and CDR2 is YFSETQ. With 1 base removed from V and 1 base from J, the gap between germline ends came to 11 bases. The length of the CDR3 is 15 residues.

The chain joins TRBV7-9 to TRBJ2-1, with a tentative D call TRBD2 (6 bases). CDR3 size: 12 residues. Germline loops: CDR1 SEHNR, CDR2 FQNEAQ (reference sequence). V gave up 5 bases and J gave up 5 bases, with 7 bases separating them. The CDR3 loop reads CASSPSDNEQFF. The DNA for the CDR3 is TGTGCCAGCAGCCCTAGCGACAATGAGCAGTTCTTC.

This chain joins TRBV7-9 and TRBJ1-6, with 9 bases aligning to TRBD1. The CDR3 totals 16 residues. CDR1 and CDR2 from the germline V gene are SEHNR and FQNEAQ (reference sequence). Trimming at V came to 4 bases and at J to 9 bases, leaving 10 bases not matched to a gene. DNA of the CDR3: TGTGCCAGCAGCTCGGAACAGGGGGCGCGGGGTTCACCCCTCCACTTT. Protein: CASSSEQGARGSPLHF.

The rearrangement links TRBV7-9 to TRBJ2-5; either TRBD1 or TRBD2 may supply D (5 bases each). CDR3 length equals 14 residues. Germline-derived CDR1 and CDR2 are SEHNR and FQNEAQ (reference sequence). Trimming left V 5 bases short and J 5 bases short, with 15 bases between. CDR3 coding DNA: TGTGCCAGCAGCCGTTGGCGAGGGGCGGAGACCCAGTACTTC. Translation gives CASSRWRGAETQYF.

This chain joins TRBV11-1 and TRBJ2-7; the match to TRBD1 covers 9 bases. Germline CDR1 and CDR2: SGHAT and FQDESV (reference sequence). The trim removed 6 bases at V and 7 bases at J, leaving 25 bases unmatched. There are 19 residues in the CDR3. The CDR3, as DNA: TGTGCCAGCAGAGAGGGGTTGGGACAGGGTCGATCTCGGGGTGAGGAGCAGTACTTC. Amino acids: CASREGLGQGRSRGEEQYF.

The chain links TRBV20-1 to TRBJ2-7; 8 bases are shared with TRBD2. This CDR3 is 15 amino acids long. Unmatched junction bases numbered 13, after V lost 4 bases and J lost 5 bases. Germline-derived CDR1 and CDR2 are DFQATT and SNEGSKA (reference sequence). CDR3 nucleotides: TGCAGTGCTACAGCGGGAGCCGGGGAGGTCGACGAGCAGTACTTC. Translated, it gives CSATAGAGEVDEQYF.